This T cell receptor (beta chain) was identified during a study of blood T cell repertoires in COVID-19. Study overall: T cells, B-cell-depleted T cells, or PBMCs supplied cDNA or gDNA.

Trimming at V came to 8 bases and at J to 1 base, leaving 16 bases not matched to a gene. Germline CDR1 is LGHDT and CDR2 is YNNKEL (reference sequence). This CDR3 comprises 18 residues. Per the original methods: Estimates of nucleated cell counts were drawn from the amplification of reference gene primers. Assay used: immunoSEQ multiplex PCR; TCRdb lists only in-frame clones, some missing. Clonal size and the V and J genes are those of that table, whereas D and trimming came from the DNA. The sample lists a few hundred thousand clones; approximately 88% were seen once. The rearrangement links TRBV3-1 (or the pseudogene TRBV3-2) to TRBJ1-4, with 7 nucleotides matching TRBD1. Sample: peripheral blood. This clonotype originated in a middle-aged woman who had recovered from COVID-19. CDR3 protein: CASSHAGGGSRTNEKLFF. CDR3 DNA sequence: TGTGCCAGCTCCCATGCAGGGGGTGGGAGCAGAACTAATGAAAAACTGTTTTTT.